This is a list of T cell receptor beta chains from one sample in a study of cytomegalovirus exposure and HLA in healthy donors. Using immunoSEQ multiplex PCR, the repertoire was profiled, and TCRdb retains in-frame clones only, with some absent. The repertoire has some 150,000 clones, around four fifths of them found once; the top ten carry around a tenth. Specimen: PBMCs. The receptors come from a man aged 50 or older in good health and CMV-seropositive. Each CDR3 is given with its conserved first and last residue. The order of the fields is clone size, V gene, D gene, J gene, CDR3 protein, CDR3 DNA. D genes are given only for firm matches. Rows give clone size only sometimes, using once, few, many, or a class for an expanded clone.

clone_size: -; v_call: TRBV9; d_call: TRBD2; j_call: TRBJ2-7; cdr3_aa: CASSVEGSGANEQYF; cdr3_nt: TGTGCCAGCAGCGTAGAGGGTAGCGGGGCCAACGAGCAGTACTTC
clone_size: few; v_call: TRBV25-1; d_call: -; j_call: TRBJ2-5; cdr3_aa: CASSEYWTEQETQYF; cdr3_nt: TGTGCCAGCAGTGAATATTGGACAGAACAAGAGACCCAGTACTTC
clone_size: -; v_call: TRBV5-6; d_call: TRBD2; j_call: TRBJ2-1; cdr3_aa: CASSFRGGYNEQFF; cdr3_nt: TGTGCCAGCAGCTTCCGGGGGGGCTACAATGAGCAGTTCTTC
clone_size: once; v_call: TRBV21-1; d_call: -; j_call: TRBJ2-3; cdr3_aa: CASSARLADTQYF; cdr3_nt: TGTGCCAGCAGCGCGAGACTGGCAGATACGCAGTATTTT
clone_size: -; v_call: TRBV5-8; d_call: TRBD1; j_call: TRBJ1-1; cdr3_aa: CASSLDRAPTEAFF; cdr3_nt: TGTGCCAGCAGCCTGGACAGGGCCCCAACTGAAGCTTTCTTT
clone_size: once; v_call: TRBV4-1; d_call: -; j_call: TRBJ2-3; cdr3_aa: CASSQESVSRDTQYF; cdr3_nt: TGCGCCAGCAGCCAAGAAAGCGTTTCTAGGGATACGCAGTATTTT
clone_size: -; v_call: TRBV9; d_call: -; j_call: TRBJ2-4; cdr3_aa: CASSERGGLGKNIQYF; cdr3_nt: TGTGCCAGCAGCGAGAGGGGGGGGCTAGGGAAAAACATTCAGTACTTC
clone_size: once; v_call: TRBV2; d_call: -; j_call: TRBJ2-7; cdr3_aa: CASSVEVSSYEQYF; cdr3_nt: TGTGCCAGCAGTGTCGAAGTTAGCTCCTACGAGCAGTACTTC
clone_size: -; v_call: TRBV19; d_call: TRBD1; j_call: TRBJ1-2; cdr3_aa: CASLLDRGKGYTF; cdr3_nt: TGTGCCAGCCTTCTGGACAGGGGGAAGGGCTACACCTTC
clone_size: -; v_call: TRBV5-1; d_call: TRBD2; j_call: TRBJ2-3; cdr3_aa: CASSLGLAGGLGTDTQYF; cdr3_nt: TGCGCCAGCAGCTTGGGACTAGCGGGGGGGCTAGGCACAGATACGCAGTATTTT
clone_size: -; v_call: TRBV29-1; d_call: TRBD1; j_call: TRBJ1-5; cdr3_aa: CSVKQGSNQPQHF; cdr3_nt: TGCAGCGTGAAACAGGGGAGCAATCAGCCCCAGCATTTT
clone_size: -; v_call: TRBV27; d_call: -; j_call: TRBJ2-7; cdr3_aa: CASMGPSYEQYF; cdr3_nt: TGTGCCAGCATGGGCCCCTCCTACGAGCAGTACTTC
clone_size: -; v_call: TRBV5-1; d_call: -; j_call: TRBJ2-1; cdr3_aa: CASSLNAYNEQFF; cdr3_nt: TGCGCCAGCAGCTTGAATGCGTACAATGAGCAGTTCTTC
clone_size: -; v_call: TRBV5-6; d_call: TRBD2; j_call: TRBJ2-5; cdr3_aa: CASSLELAGVGETQYF; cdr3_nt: TGTGCCAGCAGCTTGGAACTAGCGGGAGTCGGAGAGACCCAGTACTTC
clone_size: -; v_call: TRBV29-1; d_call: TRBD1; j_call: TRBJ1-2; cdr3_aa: CSVKLTYRDRLYAGYTF; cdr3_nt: TGCAGCGTGAAACTGACCTACAGGGACAGATTATACGCTGGCTACACCTTC
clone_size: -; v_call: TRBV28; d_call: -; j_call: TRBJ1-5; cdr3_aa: CASRYRASNQPQHF; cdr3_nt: TGTGCCAGCAGGTACAGGGCCAGCAATCAGCCCCAGCATTTT
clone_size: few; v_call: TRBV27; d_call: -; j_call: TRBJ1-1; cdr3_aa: CASKVQGPLMNTEAFF; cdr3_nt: TGTGCCAGCAAGGTACAGGGCCCGCTAATGAACACTGAAGCTTTCTTT
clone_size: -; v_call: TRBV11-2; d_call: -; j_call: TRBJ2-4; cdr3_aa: CASSLEEIQYF; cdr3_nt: TGTGCCAGCAGCTTAGAAGAGATTCAGTACTTC
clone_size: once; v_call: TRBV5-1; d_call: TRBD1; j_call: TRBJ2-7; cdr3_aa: CASSLGMGQRSYEQYF; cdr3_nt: TGCGCCAGCAGCTTGGGAATGGGACAGCGATCCTACGAGCAGTACTTC
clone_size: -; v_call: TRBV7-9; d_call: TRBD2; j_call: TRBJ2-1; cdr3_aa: CASSLGLAGGKGDNEQFF; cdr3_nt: TGTGCCAGCAGCTTAGGTCTAGCGGGAGGAAAAGGTGACAATGAGCAGTTCTTC
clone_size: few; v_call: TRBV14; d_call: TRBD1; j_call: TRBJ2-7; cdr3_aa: CASRGQGLYEQYF; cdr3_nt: TGTGCCAGCAGAGGACAGGGCCTATACGAGCAGTACTTC
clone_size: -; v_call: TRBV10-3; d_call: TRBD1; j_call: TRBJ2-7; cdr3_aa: CAISSSDRDLPYEQYF; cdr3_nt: TGTGCCATCAGTAGTTCCGACAGGGACCTCCCCTACGAGCAGTACTTC